This TCR beta chain was profiled in a study of OX40 agonist ivuxolimab in advanced cancers. Study background: Every 2 weeks, patients got intravenous ivuxolimab at one of six dose levels (0.01-10 mg/kg).

Study conclusions and caveats: CD4+ and CD8+ blood T cells expanded clonally by week 6 at 0.1 to 3.0 mg/kg.

Repertoires were generated with immunoSEQ multiplex PCR, while TCRdb's copy carries only in-frame clones and drops some. The sample includes 69,000 or so clones, approximately 78% of them seen just once. The germline V and J ends were trimmed by 7 bases and 4 bases, with 17 bases remaining between them. Germline CDR1 reads MDHEN; CDR2 reads SYDVKM. The length of the CDR3 is 15 residues. This clone has just one count. Its antigen is as yet unknown. The clonotype originates from an adult with an advanced solid tumor such as melanoma, head and neck, liver or kidney cancer. This sequence joins TRBV28 and TRBJ1-5; D uncertain. The sequencing here drew on CD4+ or CD8+ T cells sorted from blood, taken in a trial of the OX40 agonist ivuxolimab. CDR3 loop: CASIPHGLGNQPQHF. In nucleotides, the CDR3 is TGTGCCAGCATACCCCACGGGTTGGGTAATCAGCCCCAGCATTTT.